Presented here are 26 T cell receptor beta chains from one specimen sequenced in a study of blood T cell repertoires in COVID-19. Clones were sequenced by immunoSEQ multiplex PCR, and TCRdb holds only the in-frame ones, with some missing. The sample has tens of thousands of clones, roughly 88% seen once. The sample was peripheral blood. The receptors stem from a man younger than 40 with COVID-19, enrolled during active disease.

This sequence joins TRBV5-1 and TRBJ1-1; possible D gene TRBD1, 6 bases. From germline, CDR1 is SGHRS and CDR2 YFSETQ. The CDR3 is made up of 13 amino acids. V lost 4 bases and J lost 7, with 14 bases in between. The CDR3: CASSLAGANEAFF. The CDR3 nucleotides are TGCGCCAGCAGCCTAGCGGGGGCTAATGAAGCTTTCTTT.

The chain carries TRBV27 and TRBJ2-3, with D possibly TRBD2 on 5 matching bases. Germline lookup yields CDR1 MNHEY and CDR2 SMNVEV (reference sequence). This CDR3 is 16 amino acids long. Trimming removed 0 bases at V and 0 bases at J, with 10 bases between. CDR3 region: CASSLSAGHSTDTQYF. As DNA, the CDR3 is TGTGCCAGCAGTTTATCGGCGGGCCATAGCACAGATACGCAGTATTTT.

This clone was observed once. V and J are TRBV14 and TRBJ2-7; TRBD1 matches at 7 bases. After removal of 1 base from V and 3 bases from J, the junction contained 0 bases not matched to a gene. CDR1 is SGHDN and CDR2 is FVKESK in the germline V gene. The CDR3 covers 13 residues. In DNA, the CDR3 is TGTGCCAGCAGCCAAGGACAGGGCTACGAGCAGTACTTC. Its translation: CASSQGQGYEQYF.

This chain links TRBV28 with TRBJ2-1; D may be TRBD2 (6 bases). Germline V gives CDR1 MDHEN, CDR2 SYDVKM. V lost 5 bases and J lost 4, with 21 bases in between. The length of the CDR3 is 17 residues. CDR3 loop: CASSHSGLSKSYNEQFF. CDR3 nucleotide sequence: TGTGCCAGCAGTCATTCGGGACTCTCCAAGTCTTACAATGAGCAGTTCTTC.

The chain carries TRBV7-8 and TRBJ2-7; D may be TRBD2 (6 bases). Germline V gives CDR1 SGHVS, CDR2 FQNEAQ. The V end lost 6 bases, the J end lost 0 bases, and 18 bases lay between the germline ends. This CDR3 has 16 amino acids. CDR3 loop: CASSPSGLDISYEQYF. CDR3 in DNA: TGTGCCAGCAGTCCAAGCGGGCTAGACATCTCCTACGAGCAGTACTTC.

The CDR3, as DNA: TGTGCCAGCAGGGGGGACAGGGGGCGACATCAGCCCCAGCATTTT. It codes for CASRGDRGRHQPQHF. The chain couples TRBV2 to TRBJ1-5, with TRBD1 identical over 12 bases. Trimming at V came to 6 bases and at J to 5 bases, leaving 5 bases not matched to a gene. Germline V lookup: CDR1 SNHLY, CDR2 FYNNEI. The CDR3 is 15 amino acids. The full variable domain, completed using reference TRBV2 and TRBJ1-5, is EPEVTQTPSHQVTQMGQEVILRCVPISNHLYFYWYRQILGQKVEFLVSFYNNEISEKSEIFDDQFSVERPDGSNFTLKIRSTKLEDSAMYFCASRGDRGRHQPQHFGDGTRLSIL.

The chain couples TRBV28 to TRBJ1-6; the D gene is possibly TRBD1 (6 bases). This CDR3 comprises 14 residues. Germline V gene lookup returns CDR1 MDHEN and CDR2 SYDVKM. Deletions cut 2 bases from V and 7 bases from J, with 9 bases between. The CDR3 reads CASSLGQRNSPLHF. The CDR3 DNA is TGTGCCAGCAGTTTAGGACAGCGCAATTCACCCCTCCACTTT.

The CDR3 DNA reads TGCGCCAGCAGCCAAGAAGGGACAGGGGGGAGCTACGAGCAGTACTTC. It yields the protein CASSQEGTGGSYEQYF. J is TRBJ2-7 and V is TRBV4-1, with 11 bases aligning to TRBD1. Trimming removed 0 bases from V and 3 bases from J; junction bases left unmatched: 4. Germline loops: CDR1 MGHRA, CDR2 YSYEKL. This CDR3 has 16 residues.

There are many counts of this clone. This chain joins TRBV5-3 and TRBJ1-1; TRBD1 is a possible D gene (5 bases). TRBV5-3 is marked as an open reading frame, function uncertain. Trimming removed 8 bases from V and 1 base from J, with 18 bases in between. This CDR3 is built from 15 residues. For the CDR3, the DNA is TGTGCCAGGGATAAGGGGTTCCGTAGGAACACTGAAGCTTTCTTT. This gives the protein CARDKGFRRNTEAFF.

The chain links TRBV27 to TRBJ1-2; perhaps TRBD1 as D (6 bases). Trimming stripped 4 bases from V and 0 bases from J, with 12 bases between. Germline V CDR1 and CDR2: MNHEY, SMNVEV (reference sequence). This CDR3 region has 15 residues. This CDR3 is CASSYYGTSNYGYTF. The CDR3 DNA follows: TGTGCCAGCAGTTACTACGGGACATCTAACTATGGCTACACCTTC.

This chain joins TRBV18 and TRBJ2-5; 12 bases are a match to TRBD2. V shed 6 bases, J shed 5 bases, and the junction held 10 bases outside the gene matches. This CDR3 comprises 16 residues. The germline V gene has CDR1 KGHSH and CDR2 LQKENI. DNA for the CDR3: TGTGCCAGCTCCTGGACTAGCGGGGTCTTTCGGGAGACCCAGTACTTC. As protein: CASSWTSGVFRETQYF.

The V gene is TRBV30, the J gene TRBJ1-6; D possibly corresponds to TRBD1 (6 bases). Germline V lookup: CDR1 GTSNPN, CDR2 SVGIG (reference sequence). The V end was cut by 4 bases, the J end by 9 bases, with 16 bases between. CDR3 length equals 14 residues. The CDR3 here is CAWTLTGLSSPLHF. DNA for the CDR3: TGTGCCTGGACCCTGACAGGTCTGAGTTCACCCCTCCACTTT.

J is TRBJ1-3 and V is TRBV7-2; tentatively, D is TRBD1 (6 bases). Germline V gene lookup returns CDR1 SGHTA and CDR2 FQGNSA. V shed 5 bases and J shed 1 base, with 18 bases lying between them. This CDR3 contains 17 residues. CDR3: CASSPVARGRSGNTIYF. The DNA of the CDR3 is TGTGCCAGCAGCCCCGTAGCCAGGGGAAGGTCTGGAAACACCATATATTTT.

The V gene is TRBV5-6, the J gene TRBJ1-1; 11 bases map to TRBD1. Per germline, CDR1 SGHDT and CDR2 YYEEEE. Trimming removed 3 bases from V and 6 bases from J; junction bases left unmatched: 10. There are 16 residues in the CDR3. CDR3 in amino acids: CASSYGQGAVRAEAFF. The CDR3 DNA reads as TGTGCCAGCAGCTATGGACAGGGGGCAGTCAGGGCTGAAGCTTTCTTT.

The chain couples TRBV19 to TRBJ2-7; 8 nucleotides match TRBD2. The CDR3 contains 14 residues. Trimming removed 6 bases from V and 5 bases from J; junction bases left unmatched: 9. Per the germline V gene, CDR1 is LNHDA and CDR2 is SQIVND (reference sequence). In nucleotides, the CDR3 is TGTGCCAGTAGCGAGAGCGGGAGTCGGAACGAGCAGTACTTC. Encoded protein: CASSESGSRNEQYF.

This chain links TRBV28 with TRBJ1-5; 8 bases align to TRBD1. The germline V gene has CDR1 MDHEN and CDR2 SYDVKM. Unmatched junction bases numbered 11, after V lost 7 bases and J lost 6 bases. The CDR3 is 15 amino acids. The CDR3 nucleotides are TGTGCCAGCACCCTTTTCCGGGACAGGATTCAGCCCCAGCATTTT. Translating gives CASTLFRDRIQPQHF.

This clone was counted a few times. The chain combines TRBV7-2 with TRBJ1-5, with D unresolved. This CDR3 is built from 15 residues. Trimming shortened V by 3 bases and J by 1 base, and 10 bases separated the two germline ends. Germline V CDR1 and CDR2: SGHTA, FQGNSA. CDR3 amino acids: CASSLERHSNQPQHF. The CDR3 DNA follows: TGTGCCAGCAGCTTGGAGAGGCACAGCAATCAGCCCCAGCATTTT.

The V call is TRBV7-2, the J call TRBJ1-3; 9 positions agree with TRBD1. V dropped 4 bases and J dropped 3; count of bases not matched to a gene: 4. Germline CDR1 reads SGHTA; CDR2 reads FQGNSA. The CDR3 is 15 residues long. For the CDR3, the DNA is TGTGCCAGCAGCTCGGGACAGGGAGGTGGAAACACCATATATTTT. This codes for CASSSGQGGGNTIYF.

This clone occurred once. DNA of the CDR3: TGTGCCAGTAGTTGGGGGGACCTGGGTGGCTACACCTTC. Translated, it gives CASSWGDLGGYTF. The chain employs TRBV19 and TRBJ1-2, with a weak D call TRBD1 (5 bases). The V end lost 5 bases, the J end lost 7 bases, and 14 bases lay between the germline ends. The CDR3 has 13 amino acids. Germline lookup yields CDR1 LNHDA and CDR2 SQIVND (reference sequence).

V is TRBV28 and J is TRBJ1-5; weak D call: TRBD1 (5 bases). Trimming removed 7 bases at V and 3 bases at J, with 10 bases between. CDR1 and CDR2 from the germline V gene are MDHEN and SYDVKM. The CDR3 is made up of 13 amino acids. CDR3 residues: CASTRAPNQPQHF. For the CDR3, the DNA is TGTGCCAGCACCAGGGCCCCCAATCAGCCCCAGCATTTT.

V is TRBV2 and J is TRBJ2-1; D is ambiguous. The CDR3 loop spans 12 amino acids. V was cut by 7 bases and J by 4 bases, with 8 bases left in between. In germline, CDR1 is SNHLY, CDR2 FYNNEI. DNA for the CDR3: TGTGCCAGCACTACCACGTACAATGAGCAGTTCTTC. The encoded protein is CASTTTYNEQFF. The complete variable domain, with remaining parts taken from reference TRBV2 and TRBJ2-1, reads EPEVTQTPSHQVTQMGQEVILRCVPISNHLYFYWYRQILGQKVEFLVSFYNNEISEKSEIFDDQFSVERPDGSNFTLKIRSTKLEDSAMYFCASTTTYNEQFFGPGTRLTVL.

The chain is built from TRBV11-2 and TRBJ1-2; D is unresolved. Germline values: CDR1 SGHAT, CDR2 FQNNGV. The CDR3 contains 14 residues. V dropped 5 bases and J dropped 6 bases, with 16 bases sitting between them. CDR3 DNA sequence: TGTGCCAGCAGCCCGGCGGGCGAAACCCATGGCTACACCTTC. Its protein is CASSPAGETHGYTF.

The CDR3 sequence: CASSPRGDGGYEQYF. As DNA, the CDR3 is TGTGCCAGCAGCCCCAGGGGGGACGGAGGCTACGAGCAGTACTTC. The chain carries TRBV6-5 and TRBJ2-7, with D tentatively TRBD1 (7 bases). This CDR3 spans 15 amino acids. Per the germline V gene, CDR1 is MNHEY and CDR2 is SVGAGI. The V gene lost 6 bases and the J gene lost 3 bases, with 18 bases spanning the gap.

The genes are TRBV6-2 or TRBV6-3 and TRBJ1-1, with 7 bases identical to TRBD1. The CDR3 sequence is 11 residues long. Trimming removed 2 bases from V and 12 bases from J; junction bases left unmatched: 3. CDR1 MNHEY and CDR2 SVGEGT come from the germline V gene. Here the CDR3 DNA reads TGTGCCAGCAGTTACAGGGGGCCATCTTTCTTT. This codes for CASSYRGPSFF.

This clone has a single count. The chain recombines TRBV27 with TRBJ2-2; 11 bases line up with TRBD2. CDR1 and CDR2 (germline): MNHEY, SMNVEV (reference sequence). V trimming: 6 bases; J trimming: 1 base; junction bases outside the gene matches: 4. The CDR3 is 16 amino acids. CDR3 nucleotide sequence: TGTGCCAGCAGCTACGGGACTAGCGGGAACACCGGGGAGCTGTTTTTT. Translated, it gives CASSYGTSGNTGELFF.

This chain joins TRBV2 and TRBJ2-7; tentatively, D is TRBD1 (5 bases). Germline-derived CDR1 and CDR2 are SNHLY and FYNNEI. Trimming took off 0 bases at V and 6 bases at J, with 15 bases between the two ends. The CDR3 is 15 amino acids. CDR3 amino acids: CASSEASGSPGEQYF. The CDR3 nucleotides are TGTGCCAGCAGTGAAGCGTCAGGGTCTCCGGGCGAGCAGTACTTC.